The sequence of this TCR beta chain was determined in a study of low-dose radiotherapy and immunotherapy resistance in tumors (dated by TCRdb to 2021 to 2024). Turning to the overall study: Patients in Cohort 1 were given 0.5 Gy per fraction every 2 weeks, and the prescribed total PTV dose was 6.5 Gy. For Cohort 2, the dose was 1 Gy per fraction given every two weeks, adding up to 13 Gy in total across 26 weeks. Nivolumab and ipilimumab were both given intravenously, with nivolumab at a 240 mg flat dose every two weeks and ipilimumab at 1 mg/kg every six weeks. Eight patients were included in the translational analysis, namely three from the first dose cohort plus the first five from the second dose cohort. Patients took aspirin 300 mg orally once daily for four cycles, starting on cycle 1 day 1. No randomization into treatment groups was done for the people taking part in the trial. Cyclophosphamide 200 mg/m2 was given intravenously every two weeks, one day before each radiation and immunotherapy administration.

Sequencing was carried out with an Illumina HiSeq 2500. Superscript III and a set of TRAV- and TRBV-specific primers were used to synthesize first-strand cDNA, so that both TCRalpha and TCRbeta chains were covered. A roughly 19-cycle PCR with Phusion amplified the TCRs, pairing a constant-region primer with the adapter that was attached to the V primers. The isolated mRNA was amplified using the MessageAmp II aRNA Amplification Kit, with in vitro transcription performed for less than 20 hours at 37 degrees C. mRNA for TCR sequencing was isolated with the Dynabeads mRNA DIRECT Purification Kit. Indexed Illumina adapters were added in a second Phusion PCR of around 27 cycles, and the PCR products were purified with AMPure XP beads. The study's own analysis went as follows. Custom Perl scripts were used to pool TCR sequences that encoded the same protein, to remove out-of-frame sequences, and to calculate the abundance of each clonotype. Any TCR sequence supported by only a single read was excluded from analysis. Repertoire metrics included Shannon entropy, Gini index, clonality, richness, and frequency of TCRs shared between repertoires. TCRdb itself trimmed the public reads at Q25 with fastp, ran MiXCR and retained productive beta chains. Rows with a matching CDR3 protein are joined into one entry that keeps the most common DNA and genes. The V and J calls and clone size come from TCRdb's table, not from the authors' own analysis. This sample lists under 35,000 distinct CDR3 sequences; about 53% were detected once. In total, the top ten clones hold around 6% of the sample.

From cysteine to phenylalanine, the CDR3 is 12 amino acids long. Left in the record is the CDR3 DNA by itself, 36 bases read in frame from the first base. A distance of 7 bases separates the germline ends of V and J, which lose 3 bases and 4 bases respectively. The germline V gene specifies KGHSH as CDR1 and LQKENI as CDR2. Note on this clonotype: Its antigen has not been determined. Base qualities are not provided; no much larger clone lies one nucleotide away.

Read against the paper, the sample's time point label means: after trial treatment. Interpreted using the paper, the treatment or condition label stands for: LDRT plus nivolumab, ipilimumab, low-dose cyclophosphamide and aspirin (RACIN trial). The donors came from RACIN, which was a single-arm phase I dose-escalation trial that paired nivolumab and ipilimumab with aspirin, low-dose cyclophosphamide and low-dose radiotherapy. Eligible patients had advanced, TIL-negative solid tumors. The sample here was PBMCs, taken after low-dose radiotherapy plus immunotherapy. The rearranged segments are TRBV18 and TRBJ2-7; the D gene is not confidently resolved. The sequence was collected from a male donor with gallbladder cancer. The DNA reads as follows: TGTGCCAGCTCACCTAGTCTTTACGAGCAGTACTTC. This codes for CASSPSLYEQYF.